The source of this T cell receptor (beta chain) is a study of control samples from healthy donors and cancer patients (dated by TCRdb to 2018 to 2021). This clone has at least ten counts. Its antigen is currently not known. Base qualities are not at hand, and no much larger clone is one base apart. Preparation of the library involved the immunoSEQ multiplex PCR assay. As stored in TCRdb, this immuneACCESS dataset retains in-frame rearrangements with V and J assigned. A fraction of the clones does not appear; measured against another copy, unresolved V genes explain less than half of the discrepancy, and the remainder lacks a known reason. This sample has about 170,000 clones in its table, and approximately 86% of those were observed once. The ten largest account for approximately 4.9% of the sample. Cut back by 3 bases and 0 bases, the V and J ends lie 6 bases apart. The CDR3 spans 14 residues, from the cysteine through the phenylalanine. Left in the record is the CDR3 DNA by itself, 42 bases read in frame from the first base. The germline V gene provides CDR1 SNHLY and CDR2 FYNNEI.

The sequenced sample consisted of blood. The rearranged chain carries TRBV2 and TRBJ1-5, with the D segment identity uncertain. This clonotype was sampled from a woman younger than 45 in good health. The CDR3 protein is CASSDRSSNQPQHF. In nucleotides, the sequence is TGTGCCAGCAGTGACAGGTCTAGCAATCAGCCCCAGCATTTT.